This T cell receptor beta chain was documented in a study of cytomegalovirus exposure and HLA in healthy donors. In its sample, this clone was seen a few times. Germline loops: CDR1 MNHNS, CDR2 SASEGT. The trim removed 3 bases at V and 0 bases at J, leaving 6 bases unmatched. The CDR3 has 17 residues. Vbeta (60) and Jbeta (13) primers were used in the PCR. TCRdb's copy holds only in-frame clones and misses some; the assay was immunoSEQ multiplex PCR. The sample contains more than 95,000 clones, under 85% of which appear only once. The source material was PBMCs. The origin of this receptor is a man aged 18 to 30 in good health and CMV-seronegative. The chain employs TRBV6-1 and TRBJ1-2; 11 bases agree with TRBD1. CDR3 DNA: TGTGCCAGCAGTGAGTGGACAGGGGGCTCGACTAACTATGGCTACACCTTC. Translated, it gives CASSEWTGGSTNYGYTF.